Below, 11 T cell receptor beta chains from the same sample are listed, as sequenced in a study of T cell changes during pregnancy in multiple sclerosis. The method was immunoSEQ multiplex PCR; TCRdb's version includes in-frame clones alone and lacks a portion of them. The data contain under 95,000 clones, about 90% of them singletons. The specimen was CD4+ T cells from peripheral blood mononuclear cells, collected before pregnancy. Receptors originate from a female donor with multiple sclerosis, enrolled in a pregnancy study.

The chain is built from TRBV11-2 and TRBJ2-7; 7 nucleotides agree with TRBD1. With 4 bases clipped from V and 1 base from J, the junction kept 10 bases outside the gene matches. The germline V gene encodes CDR1 SGHAT and CDR2 FQNNGV. CDR3 size: 16 residues. DNA of the CDR3: TGTGCCAGCAGCTCCCTTCTCGGGACAGATTCCTACGAGCAGTACTTC. As protein: CASSSLLGTDSYEQYF.

This sequence joins TRBV9 and TRBJ2-4, with D possibly matching TRBD2 (6 bases). This CDR3 is 16 amino acids long. Germline CDR1 SGDLS, CDR2 YYNGEE. V was trimmed by 0 bases and J by 5 bases, leaving 15 bases between them. The CDR3 loop reads CASSVGRSAGQNIQYF. CDR3 DNA: TGTGCCAGCAGCGTAGGAAGATCAGCGGGTCAAAACATTCAGTACTTC.

The chain has TRBV7-9 and TRBJ1-1, with TRBD1 matching over 7 bases. V lost 4 bases to trimming and J lost 0 bases; unmatched junction nucleotides: 2. CDR3 length: 14 residues. In germline, CDR1 is SEHNR, CDR2 FQNEAQ (reference sequence). The chain's CDR3 is CASSYGQVNTEAFF. Here the CDR3 DNA reads TGTGCCAGCAGCTACGGACAGGTGAACACTGAAGCTTTCTTT.

This chain joins TRBV18 and TRBJ1-3, with D hard to call. There are 14 residues in the CDR3. Trimming pared 3 bases from V and 0 bases from J, leaving 6 bases between. CDR1 and CDR2 (germline): KGHSH, LQKENI. The CDR3 reads CASSPDFSGNTIYF. The CDR3 DNA reads TGTGCCAGCTCACCCGACTTCTCTGGAAACACCATATATTTT. The full variable domain, completed using reference TRBV18 and TRBJ1-3, is NAGVMQNPRHLVRRRGQEARLRCSPMKGHSHVYWYRQLPEEGLKFMVYLQKENIIDESGMPKERFSAEFPKEGPSILRIQQVVRGDSAAYFCASSPDFSGNTIYFGEGSWLTVV.

The V and J genes are TRBV7-3 and TRBJ2-5, with TRBD1 identical over 8 bases. V lost 1 base to trimming and J lost 6 bases; unmatched junction nucleotides: 1. This CDR3 has 13 amino acids. Germline V gene data show CDR1 as SGHTA and CDR2 as FQGTGA. The CDR3 is CASSLRQGQTQYF. The CDR3 nucleotides read TGTGCCAGCAGCTTAAGACAGGGGCAGACCCAGTACTTC.

Concerning this clone itself: One end of the junction varies from germline; a read error may be responsible. The V and J genes are TRBV20-1 and TRBJ2-5; D uncertain. Germline CDR1 DFQATT, CDR2 SNEGSKA (reference sequence). The CDR3 totals 11 residues. CDR3 residues: CSARFVEIQYF. CDR3 DNA: TGCAGTGCTAGATTTGTGGAGATCCAGTACTTC.

This clone has just a few counts. The chain combines TRBV19 with TRBJ1-2, with a weak D call TRBD1 (6 bases). The CDR3 is 14 amino acids. The germline V gene has CDR1 LNHDA and CDR2 SQIVND (reference sequence). Trimming cost V 6 bases and J 4 bases, with 15 bases left between them. For the CDR3, the DNA is TGTGCCAGTAGACCCGGACAGACTTTCTATGGCTACACCTTC. Protein sequence: CASRPGQTFYGYTF.

The chain uses TRBV11-3 and TRBJ1-1; the D gene is possibly TRBD1 (5 bases). This CDR3 comprises 13 residues. Deletions cut 6 bases from V and 5 bases from J, with 13 bases between. CDR1 and CDR2 from the germline V gene are SGHNT and YENEEA. The DNA of the CDR3 is TGTGCCAGCAGTGCTCAGGGATTTACTGAAGCTTTCTTT. This translates into CASSAQGFTEAFF. Using reference TRBV11-3 and TRBJ1-1 for the parts outside the CDR3, the full variable domain is EAGVVQSPRYKIIEKKQPVAFWCNPISGHNTLYWYLQNLGQGPELLIRYENEEAVDDSQLPKDRFSAERLKGVDSTLKIQPAELGDSAVYLCASSAQGFTEAFFGQGTRLTVV.

The chain couples TRBV7-9 to TRBJ1-3, with 7 bases lining up with TRBD1. The CDR3 is 14 amino acids. Losses at the gene ends were 7 bases for V and 4 bases for J; bases not matched to a gene: 7. Looked up from germline, CDR1 is SEHNR and CDR2 is FQNEAQ (reference sequence). The CDR3 sequence is CASTETGRGNTIYF. The CDR3 DNA reads TGTGCCAGCACCGAGACAGGGAGGGGAAACACCATATATTTT. The full variable domain, with the rest looked up from reference TRBV7-9 and TRBJ1-3, is DTGVSQNPRHKITKRGQNVTFRCDPISEHNRLYWYRQTLGQGPEFLTYFQNEAQLEKSRLLSDRFSAERPKGSFSTLEIQRTEQGDSAMYLCASTETGRGNTIYFGEGSWLTVV.

This clone was recorded a few times. The J gene is TRBJ1-6, the V gene TRBV4-3; D ambiguous. V was clipped by 1 base and J by 13 bases, with 17 bases between them. CDR1 is LGHNA, CDR2 YSLEER, per germline. The CDR3 contains 15 residues. As DNA, the CDR3 is TGCGCCAGCAGCCAAGGGGCAGCTGAATCGCTTCCCCTCCACTTT. Translation: CASSQGAAESLPLHF.

V and J are TRBV27 and TRBJ2-7; TRBD2 aligns across 7 bases. The CDR3 length is 19 residues. V was pared by 1 base and J by 0 bases, with 15 bases of the junction left unmatched. Germline V lookup: CDR1 MNHEY, CDR2 SMNVEV (reference sequence). As DNA, the CDR3 is TGTGCCAGCAGTTTATTTGGTTCTTGGGCGGGGGTGAACTCCTACGAGCAGTACTTC. It encodes CASSLFGSWAGVNSYEQYF.